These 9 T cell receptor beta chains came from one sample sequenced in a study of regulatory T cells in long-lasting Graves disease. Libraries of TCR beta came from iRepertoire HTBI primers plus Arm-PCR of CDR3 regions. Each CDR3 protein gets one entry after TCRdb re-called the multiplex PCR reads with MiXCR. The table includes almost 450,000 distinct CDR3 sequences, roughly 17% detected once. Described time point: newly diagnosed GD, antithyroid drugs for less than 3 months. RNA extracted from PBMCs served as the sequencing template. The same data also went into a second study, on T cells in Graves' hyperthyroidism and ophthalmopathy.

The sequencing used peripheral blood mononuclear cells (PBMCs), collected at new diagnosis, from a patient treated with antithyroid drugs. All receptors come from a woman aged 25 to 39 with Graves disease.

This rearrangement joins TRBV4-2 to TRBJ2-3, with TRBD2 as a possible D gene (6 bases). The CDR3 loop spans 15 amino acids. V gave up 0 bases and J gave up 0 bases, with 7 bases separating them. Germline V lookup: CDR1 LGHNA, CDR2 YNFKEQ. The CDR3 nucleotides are TGTGCCAGCAGCCAAGAGAGCGGGAGCACAGATACGCAGTATTTT. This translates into CASSQESGSTDTQYF.

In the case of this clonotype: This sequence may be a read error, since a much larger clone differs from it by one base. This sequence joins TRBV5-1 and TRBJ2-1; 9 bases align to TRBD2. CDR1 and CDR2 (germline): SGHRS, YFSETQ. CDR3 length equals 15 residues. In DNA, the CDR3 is TGCGCCAGCAGCTCCGCGGGAGGGCCAGGTAATGATCAGTTCTTC. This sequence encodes CASSSAGGPGNDQFF.

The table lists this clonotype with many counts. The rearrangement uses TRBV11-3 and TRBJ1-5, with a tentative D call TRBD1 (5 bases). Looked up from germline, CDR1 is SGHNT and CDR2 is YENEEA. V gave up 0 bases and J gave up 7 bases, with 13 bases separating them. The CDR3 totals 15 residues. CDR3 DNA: TGTGCCAGCAGCTTAGATCCGGACATTCCCCAGCCCCAGCATTTT. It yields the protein CASSLDPDIPQPQHF.

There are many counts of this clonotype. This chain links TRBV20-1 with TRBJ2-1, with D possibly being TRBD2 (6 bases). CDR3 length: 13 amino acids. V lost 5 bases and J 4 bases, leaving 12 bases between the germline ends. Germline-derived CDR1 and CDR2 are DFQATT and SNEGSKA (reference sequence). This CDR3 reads CSAPSASYNEQFF. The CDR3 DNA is TGCAGTGCTCCTAGCGCCTCATACAATGAGCAGTTCTTC.

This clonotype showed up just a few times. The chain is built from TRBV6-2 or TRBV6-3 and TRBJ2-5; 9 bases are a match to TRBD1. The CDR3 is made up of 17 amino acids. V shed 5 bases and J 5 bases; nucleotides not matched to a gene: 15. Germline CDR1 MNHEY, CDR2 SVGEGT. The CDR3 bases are TGTGCCAGCAGTGTGACGAGGACAGGGGATAGGTGGGAGACCCAGTACTTC. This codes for CASSVTRTGDRWETQYF.

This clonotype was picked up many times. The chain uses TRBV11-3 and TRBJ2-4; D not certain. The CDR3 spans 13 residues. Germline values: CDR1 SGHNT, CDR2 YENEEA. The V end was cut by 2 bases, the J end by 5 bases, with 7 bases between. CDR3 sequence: CASSLNNENIQYF. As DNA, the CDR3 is TGTGCCAGCAGCTTAAATAACGAAAACATTCAGTACTTC. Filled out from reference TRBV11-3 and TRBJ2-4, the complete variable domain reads EAGVVQSPRYKIIEKKQPVAFWCNPISGHNTLYWYLQNLGQGPELLIRYENEEAVDDSQLPKDRFSAERLKGVDSTLKIQPAELGDSAVYLCASSLNNENIQYFGAGTRLSVL.

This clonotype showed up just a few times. CDR3: CASSLMRPGTSTDTQYF. The CDR3 DNA reads TGTGCCAGCAGTTTAATGCGCCCGGGAACTAGCACAGATACGCAGTATTTT. The chain joins TRBV27 to TRBJ2-3, with D perhaps TRBD2 (5 bases). The germline V gene has CDR1 MNHEY and CDR2 SMNVEV (reference sequence). The V end lost 2 bases, the J end lost 0 bases, and 15 bases lay between the germline ends. CDR3 length equals 17 residues.

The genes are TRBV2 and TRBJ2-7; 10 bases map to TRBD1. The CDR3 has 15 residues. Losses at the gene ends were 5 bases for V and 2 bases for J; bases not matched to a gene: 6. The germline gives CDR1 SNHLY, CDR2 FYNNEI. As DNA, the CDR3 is TGTGCCAGCAGTTTATCCGGGACAGGGGCCTACGAGCAGTACTTC. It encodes CASSLSGTGAYEQYF.

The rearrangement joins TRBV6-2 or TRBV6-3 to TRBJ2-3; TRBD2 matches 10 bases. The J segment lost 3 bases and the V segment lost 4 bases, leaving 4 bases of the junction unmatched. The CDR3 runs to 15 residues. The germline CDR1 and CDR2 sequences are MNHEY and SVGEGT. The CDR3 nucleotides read TGTGCCAGCAGTTCTGGGGGACTAGCGACAGATACGCAGTATTTT. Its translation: CASSSGGLATDTQYF.